Shown below are 18 T cell receptor beta chains from a single sample sequenced in a study of blood T cell repertoires in COVID-19. Sequenced by immunoSEQ multiplex PCR; TCRdb stores in-frame clones only, minus some. The sample has 97,000 or so clones, 75% to 90% seen once. Material: peripheral blood. All receptors come from a woman between 50 and 59 years old with COVID-19, enrolled during active disease.

The chain combines TRBV24-1 with TRBJ2-5, with 8 bases that match TRBD1. Germline lookup yields CDR1 KGHDR and CDR2 SFDVKD. The CDR3 has 16 amino acids. The J segment lost 5 bases and the V segment lost 4 bases, leaving 11 bases of the junction unmatched. The CDR3 loop is CATSDPQAGGLETQYF. The CDR3 DNA follows: TGTGCCACCAGTGACCCCCAGGCAGGGGGCTTGGAGACCCAGTACTTC.

The rearrangement uses TRBV7-9 and TRBJ1-4; 7 bases map to TRBD1. Germline CDR1 is SEHNR and CDR2 is FQNEAQ (reference sequence). Germline trimming cut 5 bases from V and 8 bases from J; bases unmatched to any gene: 11. This CDR3 spans 15 amino acids. The CDR3, as DNA: TGTGCCAGCAGCCCCCGACAGGGCTTGGGGGAAAAACTGTTTTTT. It yields the protein CASSPRQGLGEKLFF. Together with reference TRBV7-9 and TRBJ1-4, the CDR3 gives the full variable domain: DTGVSQNPRHKITKRGQNVTFRCDPISEHNRLYWYRQTLGQGPEFLTYFQNEAQLEKSRLLSDRFSAERPKGSFSTLEIQRTEQGDSAMYLCASSPRQGLGEKLFFGSGTQLSVL.

The chain's CDR3 is CASSLARAPGANVLTF. The CDR3 coding sequence is TGTGCCAGCAGCTTAGCGCGGGCCCCTGGGGCCAACGTCCTGACTTTC. The chain has TRBV7-8 and TRBJ2-6; TRBD2 might be the D (5 bases). There are 16 residues in the CDR3. CDR1 is SGHVS and CDR2 is FQNEAQ in the germline V gene. V lost 0 bases and J 2 bases, leaving 8 bases between the germline ends.

A single count supports this clone. The rearrangement links TRBV19 to TRBJ2-3; TRBD2 might be the D (5 bases). Trimming stripped 6 bases from V and 3 bases from J, with 10 bases between. CDR1 LNHDA and CDR2 SQIVND come from the germline V gene (reference sequence). This CDR3 is built from 13 residues. The DNA of the CDR3 is TGTGCCAGTAGCGGGATGGCTACAGATACGCAGTATTTT. This codes for CASSGMATDTQYF.

Written as DNA, the CDR3 is TGTGCCAGCAGCTCTCGACAGGGTGGAAACACCATATATTTT. Protein: CASSSRQGGNTIYF. The genes are TRBV7-2 and TRBJ1-3, with 7 nucleotides matching TRBD1. The CDR3 covers 14 residues. The germline CDR1 and CDR2 sequences are SGHTA and FQGNSA. Losses at the gene ends were 4 bases for V and 3 bases for J; bases not matched to a gene: 3.

The chain joins TRBV7-7 to TRBJ2-1, with 11 bases that match TRBD2. V shed 2 bases, J shed 6 bases, and the junction held 6 bases outside the gene matches. This CDR3 contains 16 residues. CDR1 and CDR2 from the germline V gene are SSHAT and FNYEAQ (reference sequence). For the CDR3, the DNA is TGTGCCAGCAGCTTAAGTGTAGCGGGGGGGTTCAATGAGCAGTTCTTC. This codes for CASSLSVAGGFNEQFF.

The CDR3: CASGGGLYEQYF. The CDR3 DNA is TGTGCCTCCGGAGGGGGCTTGTACGAGCAGTACTTC. V gene TRBV30 combines with J gene TRBJ2-7; perhaps TRBD1 as D (7 bases). Germline V gives CDR1 GTSNPN, CDR2 SVGIG (reference sequence). The CDR3 runs to 12 residues. V dropped 7 bases and J dropped 4 bases, with 14 bases sitting between them. The full variable domain, completed using reference TRBV30 and TRBJ2-7, is SQTIHQWPATLVQPVGSPLSLECTVEGTSNPNLYWYRQAAGRGLQLLFYSVGIGQISSEVPQNLSASRPQDRQFILSSKKLLLSDSGFYLCASGGGLYEQYFGPGTRLTVT.

The gene calls are TRBV29-1 and TRBJ2-1; the D gene is possibly TRBD2 (6 bases). In germline, CDR1 is SQVTM, CDR2 ANQGSEA. CDR3 size: 13 residues. The V end lost 4 bases, the J end lost 0 bases, and 7 bases lay between the germline ends. The CDR3 sequence is CSVAGSSYNEQFF. CDR3 coding DNA: TGCAGCGTTGCCGGGAGCTCCTACAATGAGCAGTTCTTC.

The chain employs TRBV30 and TRBJ2-1, with D maybe TRBD2 (5 bases). CDR1 and CDR2 from the germline V gene are GTSNPN and SVGIG (reference sequence). Trimming removed 0 bases at V and 0 bases at J, with 9 bases between. The CDR3 consists of 15 residues. The CDR3 sequence is CAWSVMGSSYNEQFF. The CDR3 DNA sequence: TGTGCCTGGAGTGTAATGGGGAGCTCCTACAATGAGCAGTTCTTC.

The chain has TRBV10-1 and TRBJ1-4; possible D gene TRBD1, 5 bases. CDR3 length: 12 residues. The V gene lost 9 bases and the J gene lost 9 bases, with 14 bases spanning the gap. Germline V CDR1 and CDR2: WNHNN, SYGVQD (reference sequence). For the CDR3, the DNA is TGCGCCAGGGGATCAAACAGGAAAAAACTGTTTTTT. Amino acid sequence: CARGSNRKKLFF.

This sequence joins TRBV4-3 and TRBJ1-2; 7 positions match TRBD1. Germline-derived CDR1 and CDR2 are LGHNA and YSLEER. With V trimmed by 0 bases and J by 7 bases, 8 bases remained unmatched. This CDR3 spans 15 amino acids. In DNA, the CDR3 is TGCGCCAGCAGCCAAGATAGGTCCAGGGGGACTGGCTACACCTTC. Translated: CASSQDRSRGTGYTF.

This CDR3 reads CASSLDPHNEKLFF. CDR3 DNA: TGTGCCAGCAGCTTAGATCCCCATAATGAAAAACTGTTTTTT. V and J are TRBV7-2 and TRBJ1-4; D not resolved. CDR1 and CDR2 (germline): SGHTA, FQGNSA. This CDR3 has 14 amino acids. V was shortened by 1 base and J by 4 bases, with 7 bases between the two germline ends.

The chain employs TRBV11-1 and TRBJ1-2; 7 nucleotides line up with TRBD1. The junction had 6 bases not matched to a gene; V was cut back by 5 bases and J by 6 bases. The CDR3 has 13 residues. CDR1 and CDR2 (germline): SGHAT, FQDESV (reference sequence). Here the CDR3 reads CASSPGTDHGYTF. CDR3 bases: TGTGCCAGCAGCCCAGGGACAGACCATGGCTACACCTTC.

V is TRBV6-5 and J is TRBJ1-2; tentatively, D is TRBD1 (5 bases). Germline CDR1 MNHEY, CDR2 SVGAGI. CDR3 size: 13 residues. V was pared by 6 bases and J by 2 bases, with 10 bases between. The CDR3 sequence is CASRIDSNYGYTF. CDR3 in DNA: TGTGCCAGCAGAATAGACAGCAACTATGGCTACACCTTC.

A single count supports this clone. The chain is built from TRBV19 and TRBJ2-4; possibly TRBD1 for D (5 bases). V dropped 4 bases and J dropped 0 bases, with 10 bases sitting between them. CDR3 size: 15 residues. The germline gives CDR1 LNHDA, CDR2 SQIVND (reference sequence). CDR3 residues: CASSSSRVAKNIQYF. As DNA, the CDR3 is TGTGCCAGTAGTAGCTCCAGGGTAGCCAAAAACATTCAGTACTTC.

This chain connects TRBV3-1 (or the pseudogene TRBV3-2) to TRBJ1-2; no reliable D call. CDR1 is LGHDT and CDR2 is YNNKEL in the germline V gene (reference sequence). The CDR3 loop spans 14 amino acids. V lost 0 bases, J lost 0 bases, and 5 bases lay in between. The CDR3 loop is CASSQDIPNYGYTF. CDR3 bases: TGTGCCAGCAGCCAAGACATCCCTAACTATGGCTACACCTTC.

The chain combines TRBV20-1 with TRBJ2-3; 13 nucleotides line up with TRBD2. Germline trimming cut 3 bases from V and 5 bases from J; bases unmatched to any gene: 17. The CDR3 totals 19 residues. Germline V gene sequence: CDR1 DFQATT, CDR2 SNEGSKA (reference sequence). This CDR3 is CSASGGSPTSGGALDTQYF. The DNA of the CDR3 is TGCAGTGCTAGTGGAGGTAGTCCTACTAGCGGGGGGGCCTTAGATACGCAGTATTTT.

The chain links TRBV3-1 (or the pseudogene TRBV3-2) to TRBJ2-5, with a weak D call TRBD2 (5 bases). V lost 5 bases to trimming and J lost 5 bases, with 18 bases between them. Germline V gene data show CDR1 as LGHDT and CDR2 as YNNKEL (reference sequence). The length of the CDR3 is 15 residues. The CDR3 is CASSFSRTGFETQYF. CDR3 coding DNA: TGTGCCAGCAGCTTTTCGCGGACGGGATTCGAGACCCAGTACTTC.